This T cell receptor beta chain was identified during a study of T cells in Graves' hyperthyroidism and ophthalmopathy. Study as a whole: The initial diagnosis was the point when peripheral blood was collected, ahead of any treatment. Findings and caveats of the study: The model forecast ophthalmopathy, anticipating it by a median approximately 6.2 months before onset. Researchers report that a 13 V-J model separated ophthalmopathy from stable hyperthyroidism.

This clonotype was counted at least ten times. Its antigen is not known. The germline V gene has CDR1 SGHRS and CDR2 YFSETQ. The V end was cut by 1 base, the J end by 1 base, with 8 bases between. The CDR3 loop spans 14 amino acids. Researchers amplified the TCR beta CDR3 regions from RNA transcripts. Initially, a first-round RT-PCR of the TCR CDR3 employed the HTBI primer set. TCRdb re-called the multiplex PCR reads through MiXCR, storing one row per CDR3 protein. The sample holds 500,000 or so distinct CDR3 sequences, more than 15% seen once. This clonotype was obtained from a woman aged 18 to 35 with Graves' ophthalmopathy. Sequencing input: blood. V usage is TRBV5-1 and J usage is TRBJ1-1; no firm D call. The CDR3 nucleotides are TGCGCCAGCAGCTTGAAATCATCGAACACTGAAGCTTTCTTT. Translation: CASSLKSSNTEAFF.